What follows are 18 T cell receptor beta chains derived from one specimen sequenced in a study of lymphopenia after photon versus proton radiotherapy. TCRdb keeps only in-frame clones here, not all; method: immunoSEQ multiplex PCR. The sample holds tens of thousands of clones, 85% seen once. Source: peripheral blood, taken from a patient treated with photon-based radiotherapy. These receptors all come from a man aged 55-75 years with pancreatic cancer.

CDR3: CASSQVVPSNTEAFF. The CDR3 DNA follows: TGTGCCAGCAGCCAAGTCGTACCTTCGAACACTGAAGCTTTCTTT. The chain combines TRBV4-2 with TRBJ1-1; D gene unclear. This CDR3 is built from 15 residues. CDR1 is LGHNA, CDR2 YNFKEQ, per germline. The germline V and J ends were trimmed by 1 base and 1 base, with 10 bases remaining between them.

The sample holds one count of this clone. V usage is TRBV6-6 and J usage is TRBJ2-7; D might be TRBD1 or TRBD2, each matching 5 bases. V dropped 4 bases and J dropped 12 bases, with 19 bases sitting between them. The CDR3 contains 13 residues. Germline V CDR1 and CDR2: MNHNY, SVGAGI (reference sequence). The CDR3 loop reads CASSSRDATLGYF. For the CDR3, the DNA is TGTGCCAGCAGTTCCCGGGACGCTACCTTGGGGTACTTC.

This clone has only one observation. V usage is TRBV15 and J usage is TRBJ2-6; D call uncertain. This CDR3 is 15 amino acids long. The germline CDR1 and CDR2 sequences are LNHNV and YYDKDF (reference sequence). With 1 base removed from V and 3 bases from J, the gap between germline ends came to 7 bases. In nucleotides, the CDR3 is TGTGCCACCAGCAGAGCCTTGGATGGGGCCAACGTCCTGACTTTC. It encodes CATSRALDGANVLTF.

This clone was seen once. The chain employs TRBV12-1 and TRBJ1-1. TRBV12-1 is shown as a pseudogene. The CDR3 sequence is 13 residues long. The CDR3 is CASSFGRPFGAFF. In DNA form, the CDR3 reads TGTGCCAGCAGCTTTGGCAGACCTTTTGGAGCTTTCTTT.

This chain connects TRBV5-4 to TRBJ2-7, with D possibly TRBD1 on 6 matching bases. Looked up from germline, CDR1 is SGHNT and CDR2 is YYREEE (reference sequence). Trimming pared 1 base from V and 3 bases from J, leaving 8 bases between. The CDR3 is made up of 13 amino acids. The CDR3 region has the DNA TGTGCCAGCAGCTTGAGGACAGACTACGAGCAGTACTTC. It translates to CASSLRTDYEQYF.

The chain is built from TRBV7-2 and TRBJ2-6; D call uncertain. The CDR3 spans 15 residues. The V and J ends lost 1 base and 0 bases respectively, with 4 bases between them. The germline V gene encodes CDR1 SGHTA and CDR2 FQGNSA. CDR3 in DNA: TGTGCCAGCAGCTTAGACAGCTCTGGGGCCAACGTCCTGACTTTC. Its protein is CASSLDSSGANVLTF.

V gene TRBV2 combines with J gene TRBJ2-7; D not resolved. CDR1 and CDR2 from the germline V gene are SNHLY and FYNNEI. The CDR3 consists of 12 residues. The V and J ends lost 0 bases and 10 bases respectively, with 10 bases between them. The CDR3 bases are TGTGCCAGCAGTGAAGCTAAAAGGTCCCAGTACTTC. As protein: CASSEAKRSQYF.

The chain links TRBV27 to TRBJ2-5, with 10 bases lining up with TRBD1. The DNA end is more similar to TRBJ2-7, so the J call may be wrong. The CDR3 extends over 19 amino acids. Germline V gives CDR1 MNHEY, CDR2 SMNVEV (reference sequence). CDR3: CASIPKLTGGAGNAYEQYF. CDR3 coding DNA: TGTGCCAGCATACCCAAATTGACAGGGGGCGCCGGGAATGCCTACGAGCAGTACTTC.

The chain recombines TRBV15 with TRBJ1-2, with 8 bases identical to TRBD1. The germline gives CDR1 LNHNV, CDR2 YYDKDF (reference sequence). CDR3 length: 13 amino acids. Unmatched junction bases numbered 1, after V lost 3 bases and J lost 4 bases. The CDR3 is CATSSGQGYGYTF. For the CDR3, the DNA is TGTGCCACCAGCAGCGGACAGGGCTATGGCTACACCTTC.

The chain has TRBV19 and TRBJ1-2; no clear D. CDR1 LNHDA and CDR2 SQIVND come from the germline V gene (reference sequence). The ends were cut back, 7 bases at V and 5 bases at J, with 11 bases in the middle. This CDR3 has 12 residues. DNA for the CDR3: TGTGCCAGTACCCAAGTTCCGTATGGCTACACCTTC. The encoded protein is CASTQVPYGYTF.

The gene calls are TRBV29-1 and TRBJ2-5; 7 bases align to TRBD2. The CDR3 runs 15 residues. Germline trimming cut 4 bases from V and 1 base from J; bases unmatched to any gene: 9. The germline V gene has CDR1 SQVTM and CDR2 ANQGSEA. CDR3 coding DNA: TGCAGCGTTGGGGGGGGAGTCGGAACCCAAGAGACCCAGTACTTC. Its translation is CSVGGGVGTQETQYF.

This clone has a handful of counts. The J gene is TRBJ2-3, the V gene TRBV11-3; the match to TRBD2 covers 10 bases. The V gene end was trimmed by 4 bases and the J gene end by 3 bases; junction bases not matched to a gene: 4. This CDR3 has 15 residues. Germline V gives CDR1 SGHNT, CDR2 YENEEA. The CDR3 sequence is CASSSDSGGTDTQYF. The CDR3 nucleotides are TGTGCCAGCAGCTCAGATAGCGGGGGGACAGATACGCAGTATTTT.

The chain links TRBV6-6 to TRBJ2-7, with TRBD1 identical over 7 bases. Germline V lookup: CDR1 MNHNY, CDR2 SVGAGI (reference sequence). V was pared by 6 bases and J by 4 bases, with 6 bases of the junction left unmatched. The CDR3 contains 13 residues. In DNA form, the CDR3 reads TGTGCCAGCAGGTCCCGGGACAGTTACGAGCAGTACTTC. It specifies CASRSRDSYEQYF.

This clone was seen a few times. This chain joins TRBV7-3 and TRBJ1-6, with D uncertain. Germline loops: CDR1 SGHTA, CDR2 FQGTGA. CDR3 length: 15 amino acids. The ends were cut back, 6 bases at V and 0 bases at J, with 9 bases in the middle. The CDR3 loop reads CASRSDSSYNSPLHF. The CDR3 DNA follows: TGTGCCAGCAGATCGGATAGCTCCTATAATTCACCCCTCCACTTT.

This sequence joins TRBV5-8 and TRBJ2-4; possibly TRBD1 or TRBD2 for D (5 bases each). V gave up 2 bases and J gave up 8 bases, with 14 bases separating them. CDR1 and CDR2 (germline): SGHTS, YDEGEE. The CDR3 is 14 amino acids. The CDR3, as DNA: TGTGCCAGCAGCTTTCCGAGGGGTAGAGACATTCAGTACTTC. This sequence encodes CASSFPRGRDIQYF.

J is TRBJ1-1 and V is TRBV19; weak D call: TRBD1 (5 bases). The V and J ends lost 3 bases and 2 bases respectively, with 10 bases between them. The CDR3 contains 14 residues. Germline values: CDR1 LNHDA, CDR2 SQIVND (reference sequence). This CDR3 reads CASSIFQGNTEAFF. In DNA form, the CDR3 reads TGTGCCAGTAGTATTTTTCAGGGTAACACTGAAGCTTTCTTT.

This sequence joins TRBV5-8 and TRBJ1-2; D remains unclear. The CDR3 spans 16 residues. Germline V gives CDR1 SGHTS, CDR2 YDEGEE. The germline V and J ends were trimmed by 4 bases and 0 bases, with 16 bases remaining between them. The CDR3 spells CASSPPSVGANYGYTF. DNA of the CDR3: TGTGCCAGCAGCCCACCCTCTGTCGGAGCTAACTATGGCTACACCTTC.

The chain uses TRBV4-1 and TRBJ1-2, with D hard to call. V lost 1 base, J lost 4 bases, and 13 bases lay in between. Germline CDR1 MGHRA, CDR2 YSYEKL. This CDR3 region has 15 residues. The CDR3 sequence: CASSQGSGWTYGYTF. CDR3 DNA: TGCGCCAGCAGCCAAGGATCGGGGTGGACCTATGGCTACACCTTC.